This T cell receptor beta chain was sequenced during a study of T cell responses to AZD1222 COVID-19 vaccine. This clone is a singleton in its sample. V lost 6 bases and J lost 2; bases outside the gene matches: 8. The germline V gene has CDR1 LNHDA and CDR2 SQIVND (reference sequence). The CDR3 covers 15 residues. The method was immunoSEQ multiplex PCR; TCRdb's version includes in-frame clones alone and lacks a portion of them. The table shows roughly 130,000 clones, with 75% to 95% occurring only once. This TCR came from an adult in good health. This specimen was peripheral blood, taken on day 0 of AZD1222 vaccination. The chain has TRBV19 and TRBJ2-7, with 9 bases identical to TRBD1. The CDR3 region has the DNA TGTGCCAGTAGGAGAACAGGGGGCGATCCCTACGAGCAGTACTTC. Protein product: CASRRTGGDPYEQYF.